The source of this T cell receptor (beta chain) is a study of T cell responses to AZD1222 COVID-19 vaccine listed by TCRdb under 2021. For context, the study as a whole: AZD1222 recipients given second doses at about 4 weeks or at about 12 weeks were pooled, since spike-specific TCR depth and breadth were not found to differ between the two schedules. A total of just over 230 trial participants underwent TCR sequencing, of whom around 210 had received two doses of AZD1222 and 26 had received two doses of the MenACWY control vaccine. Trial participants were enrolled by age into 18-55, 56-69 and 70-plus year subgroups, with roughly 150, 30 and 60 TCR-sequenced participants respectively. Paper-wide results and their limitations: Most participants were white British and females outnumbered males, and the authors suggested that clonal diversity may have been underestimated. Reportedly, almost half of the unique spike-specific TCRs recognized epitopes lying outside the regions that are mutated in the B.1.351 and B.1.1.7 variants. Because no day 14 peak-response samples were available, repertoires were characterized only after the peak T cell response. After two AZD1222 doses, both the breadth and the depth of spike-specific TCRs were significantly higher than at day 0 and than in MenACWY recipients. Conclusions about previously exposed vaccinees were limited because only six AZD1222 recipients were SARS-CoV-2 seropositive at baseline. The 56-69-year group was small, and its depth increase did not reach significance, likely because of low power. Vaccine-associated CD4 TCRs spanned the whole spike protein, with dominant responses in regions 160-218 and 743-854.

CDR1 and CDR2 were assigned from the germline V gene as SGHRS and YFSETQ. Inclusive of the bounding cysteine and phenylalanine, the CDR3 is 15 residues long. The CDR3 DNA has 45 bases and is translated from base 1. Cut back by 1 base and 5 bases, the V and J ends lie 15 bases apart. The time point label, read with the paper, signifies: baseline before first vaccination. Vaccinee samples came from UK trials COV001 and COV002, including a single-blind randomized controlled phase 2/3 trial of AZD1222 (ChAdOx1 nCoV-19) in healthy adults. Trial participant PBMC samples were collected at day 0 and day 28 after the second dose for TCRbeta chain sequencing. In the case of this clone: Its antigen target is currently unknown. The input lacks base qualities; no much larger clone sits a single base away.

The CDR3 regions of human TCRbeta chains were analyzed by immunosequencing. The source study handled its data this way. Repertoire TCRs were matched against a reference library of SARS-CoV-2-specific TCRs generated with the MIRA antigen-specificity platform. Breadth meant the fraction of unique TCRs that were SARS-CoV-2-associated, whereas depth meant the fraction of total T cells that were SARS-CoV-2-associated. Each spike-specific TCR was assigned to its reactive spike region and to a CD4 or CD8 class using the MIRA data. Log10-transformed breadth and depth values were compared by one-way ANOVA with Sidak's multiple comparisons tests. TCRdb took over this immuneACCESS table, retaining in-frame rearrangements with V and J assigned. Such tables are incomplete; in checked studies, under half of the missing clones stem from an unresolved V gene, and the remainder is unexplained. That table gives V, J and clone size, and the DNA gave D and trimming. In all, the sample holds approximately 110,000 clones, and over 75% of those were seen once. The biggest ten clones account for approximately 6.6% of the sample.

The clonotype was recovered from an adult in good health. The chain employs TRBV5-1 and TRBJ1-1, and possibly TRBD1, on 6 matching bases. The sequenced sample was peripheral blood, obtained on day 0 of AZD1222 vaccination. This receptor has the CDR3 CASSLIGGPGTEAFF. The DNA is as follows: TGCGCCAGCAGCTTGATAGGGGGGCCTGGGACTGAAGCTTTCTTT. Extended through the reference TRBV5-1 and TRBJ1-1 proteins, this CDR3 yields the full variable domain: KAGVTQTPRYLIKTRGQQVTLSCSPISGHRSVSWYQQTPGQGLQFLFEYFSETQRNKGNFPGRFSGRQFSNSRSEMNVSTLELGDSALYLCASSLIGGPGTEAFFGQGTRLTVV.